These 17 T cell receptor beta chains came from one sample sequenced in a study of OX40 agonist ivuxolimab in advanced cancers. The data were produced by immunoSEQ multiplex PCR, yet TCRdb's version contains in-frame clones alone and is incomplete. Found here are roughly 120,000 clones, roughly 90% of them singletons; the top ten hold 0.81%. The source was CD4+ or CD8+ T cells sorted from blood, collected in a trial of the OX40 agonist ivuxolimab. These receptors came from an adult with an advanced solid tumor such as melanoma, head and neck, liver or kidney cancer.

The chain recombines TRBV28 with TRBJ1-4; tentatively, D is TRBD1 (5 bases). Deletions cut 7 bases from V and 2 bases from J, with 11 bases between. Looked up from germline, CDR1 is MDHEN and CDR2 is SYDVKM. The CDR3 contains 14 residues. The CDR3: CASNGAWTNEKLFF. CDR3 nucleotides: TGTGCCAGCAACGGGGCTTGGACTAATGAAAAACTGTTTTTT.

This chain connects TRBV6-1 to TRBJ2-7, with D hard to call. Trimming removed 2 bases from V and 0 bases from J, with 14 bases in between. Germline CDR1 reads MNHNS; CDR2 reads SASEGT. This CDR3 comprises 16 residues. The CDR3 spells CASSESTGRFSYEQYF. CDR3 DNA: TGTGCCAGCAGTGAATCGACTGGACGCTTCTCCTACGAGCAGTACTTC.

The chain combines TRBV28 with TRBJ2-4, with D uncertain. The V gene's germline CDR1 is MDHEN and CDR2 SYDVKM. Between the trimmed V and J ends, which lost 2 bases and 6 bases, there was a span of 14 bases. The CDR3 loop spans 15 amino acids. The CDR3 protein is CASSLTTSRGNIQYF. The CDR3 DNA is TGTGCCAGCAGTTTAACGACCTCCCGTGGAAACATTCAGTACTTC.

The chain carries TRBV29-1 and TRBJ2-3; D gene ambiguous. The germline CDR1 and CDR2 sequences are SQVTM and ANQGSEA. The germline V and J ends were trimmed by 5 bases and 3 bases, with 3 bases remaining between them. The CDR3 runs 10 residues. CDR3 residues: CSVRTDTQYF. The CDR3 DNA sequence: TGCAGCGTTAGGACAGATACGCAGTATTTT.

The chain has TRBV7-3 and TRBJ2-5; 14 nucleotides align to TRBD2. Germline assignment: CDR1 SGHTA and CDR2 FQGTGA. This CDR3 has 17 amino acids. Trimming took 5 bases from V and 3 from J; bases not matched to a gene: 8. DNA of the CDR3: TGTGCCAGCAGCCCTCAGACTAGCGGGAGGGCAAAAGAGACCCAGTACTTC. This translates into CASSPQTSGRAKETQYF.

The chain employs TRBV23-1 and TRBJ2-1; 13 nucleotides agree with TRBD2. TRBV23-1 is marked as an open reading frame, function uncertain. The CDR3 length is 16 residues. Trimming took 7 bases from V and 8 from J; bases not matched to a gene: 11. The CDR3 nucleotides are TGCGCCAGCATTCCAGAAGAGACTAGCGGGAGGCATGAGCAGTTCTTC. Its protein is CASIPEETSGRHEQFF.

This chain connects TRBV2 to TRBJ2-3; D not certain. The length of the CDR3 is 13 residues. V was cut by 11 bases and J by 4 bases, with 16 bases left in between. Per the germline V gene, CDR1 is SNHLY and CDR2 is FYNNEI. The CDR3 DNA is TGTGCCGGTGGCTCGACTGGTGCAGATACGCAGTATTTT. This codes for CAGGSTGADTQYF.

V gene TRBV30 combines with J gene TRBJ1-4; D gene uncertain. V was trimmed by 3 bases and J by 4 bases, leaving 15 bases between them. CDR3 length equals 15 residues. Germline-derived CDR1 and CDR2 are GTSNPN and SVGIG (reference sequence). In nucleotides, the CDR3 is TGTGCCTGGAGACGAAAAGGAGGTCATAATGAAAAACTGTTTTTT. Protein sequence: CAWRRKGGHNEKLFF.

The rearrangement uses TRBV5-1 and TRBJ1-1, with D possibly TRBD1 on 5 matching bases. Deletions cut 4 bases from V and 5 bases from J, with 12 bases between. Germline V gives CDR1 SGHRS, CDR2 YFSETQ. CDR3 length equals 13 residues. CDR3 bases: TGCGCCAGCAGCGGGGAGGGGAGTACTGAAGCTTTCTTT. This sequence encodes CASSGEGSTEAFF.

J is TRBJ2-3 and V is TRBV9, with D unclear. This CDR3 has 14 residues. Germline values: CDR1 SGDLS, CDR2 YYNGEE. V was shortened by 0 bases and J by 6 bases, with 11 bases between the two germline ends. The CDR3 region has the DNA TGTGCCAGCAGCGTAGACAGCCAATTGGATACGCAGTATTTT. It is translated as CASSVDSQLDTQYF.

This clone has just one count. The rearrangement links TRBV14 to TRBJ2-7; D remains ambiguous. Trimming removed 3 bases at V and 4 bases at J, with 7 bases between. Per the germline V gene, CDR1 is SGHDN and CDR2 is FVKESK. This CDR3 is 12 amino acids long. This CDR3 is CASSQVRYEQYF. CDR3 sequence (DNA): TGTGCCAGCAGCCAGGTTCGGTACGAGCAGTACTTC.

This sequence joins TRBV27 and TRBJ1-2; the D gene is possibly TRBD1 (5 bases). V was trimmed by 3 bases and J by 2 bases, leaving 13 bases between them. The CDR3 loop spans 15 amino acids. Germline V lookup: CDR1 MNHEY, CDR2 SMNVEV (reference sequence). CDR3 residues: CASSLKAGWNYGYTF. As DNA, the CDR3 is TGTGCCAGCAGTTTGAAAGCAGGGTGGAACTATGGCTACACCTTC.

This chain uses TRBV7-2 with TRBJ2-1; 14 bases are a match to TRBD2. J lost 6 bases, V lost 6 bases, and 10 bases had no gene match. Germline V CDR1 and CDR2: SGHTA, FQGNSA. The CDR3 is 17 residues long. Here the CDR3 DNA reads TGTGCCAGCAGACCCCCACGCGGGACTAGCGGGAGCAATGAGCAGTTCTTC. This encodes CASRPPRGTSGSNEQFF.

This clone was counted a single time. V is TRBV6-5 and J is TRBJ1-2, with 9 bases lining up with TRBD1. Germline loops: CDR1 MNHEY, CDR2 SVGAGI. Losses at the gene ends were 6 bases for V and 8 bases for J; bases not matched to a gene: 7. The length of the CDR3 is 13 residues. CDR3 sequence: CASSKQGAWGYTF. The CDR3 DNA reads TGTGCCAGCAGCAAACAGGGGGCTTGGGGCTACACCTTC.

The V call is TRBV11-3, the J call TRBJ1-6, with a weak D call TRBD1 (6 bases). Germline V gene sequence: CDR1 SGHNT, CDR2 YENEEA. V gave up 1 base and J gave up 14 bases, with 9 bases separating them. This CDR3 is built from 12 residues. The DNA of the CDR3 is TGTGCCAGCAGCTTAGGAGGGGGATCCCTCCACTTT. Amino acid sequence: CASSLGGGSLHF.

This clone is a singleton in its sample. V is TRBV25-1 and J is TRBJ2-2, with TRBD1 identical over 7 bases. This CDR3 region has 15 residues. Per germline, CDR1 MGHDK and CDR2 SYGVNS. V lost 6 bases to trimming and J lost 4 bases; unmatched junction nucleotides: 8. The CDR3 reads CASSGLGQLTGELFF. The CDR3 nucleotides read TGTGCCAGCAGCGGGCTGGGACAGCTCACCGGGGAGCTGTTTTTT.

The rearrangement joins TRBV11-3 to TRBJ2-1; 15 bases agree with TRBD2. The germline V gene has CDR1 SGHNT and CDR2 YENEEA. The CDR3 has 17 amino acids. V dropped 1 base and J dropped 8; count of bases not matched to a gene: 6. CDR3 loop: CASSLGTSGRAEDEQFF. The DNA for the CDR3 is TGTGCCAGCAGCTTAGGGACTAGCGGGAGGGCCGAGGATGAGCAGTTCTTC.